These 22 T cell receptor beta chains originate from one sample sequenced in a study of blood T cells in healthy people across ages. With a J-beta primer mix and a sample-barcoded 5' primer, a second PCR ran about 7 to 12 cycles. Using its own MiXCR run on the 5' RACE reads, TCRdb lists one record per CDR3 protein. This table holds some 900,000 distinct CDR3 sequences, 29% found once. Sequencing used blood. The receptors shown here come from an elderly woman in good health.

This clonotype was counted a single time. Since a much larger clone is just one base distant, this may be a read error. This rearrangement joins TRBV7-9 to TRBJ1-2; 9 bases agree with TRBD1. The CDR3 runs to 15 residues. In germline, CDR1 is SEHNR, CDR2 FQNEAQ (reference sequence). The CDR3, as DNA: TGTTCCAGCAGCTTCACCACAGGGGGCAACTATGGCTACACCTTC. It translates to CSSSFTTGGNYGYTF.

This chain links TRBV6-6 with TRBJ2-2; D gene unclear. CDR1 MNHNY and CDR2 SVGAGI come from the germline V gene (reference sequence). The V end was cut by 8 bases, the J end by 1 base, with 8 bases between. This CDR3 region has 13 residues. The CDR3 region is CASVMGNTGELFF. The DNA of the CDR3 is TGTGCCAGCGTAATGGGGAACACCGGGGAGCTGTTTTTT.

The V gene is TRBV6-2 or TRBV6-3, the J gene TRBJ1-1; no clear D gene. Trimming removed 6 bases from V and 5 bases from J, with 16 bases in between. This CDR3 is 14 amino acids long. Germline-derived CDR1 and CDR2 are MNHEY and SVGEGT. CDR3 amino acids: CASRPPVSGTEAFF. The DNA for the CDR3 is TGTGCCAGCAGACCCCCCGTCAGCGGTACTGAAGCTTTCTTT.

On this clonotype: This may come from a read error, since a much larger clone is one base off. The rearrangement links TRBV6-5 to TRBJ2-5, with 7 bases lining up with TRBD2. Germline CDR1 and CDR2: MNHEY and SVGAGI. The CDR3 covers 15 residues. The CDR3 protein is CASCYSRAGLEAQYF. CDR3 nucleotide sequence: TGTGCCAGCTGTTACTCGAGAGCGGGGCTGGAGGCCCAGTACTTC.

Many counts were recorded for this clonotype. V gene TRBV12-3 or TRBV12-4 combines with J gene TRBJ1-1; D is possibly TRBD1 (6 bases). This CDR3 contains 13 residues. V shed 8 bases and J shed 6 bases, with 16 bases lying between them. This CDR3 is CASRSSGAPEAFF. Written as DNA, the CDR3 is TGTGCCAGCCGTTCCTCGGGGGCTCCTGAAGCTTTCTTT.

This clonotype has only a few counts. The J gene is TRBJ1-6, the V gene TRBV27, with 8 bases fitting TRBD1. CDR1 and CDR2 from the germline V gene are MNHEY and SMNVEV (reference sequence). Unmatched junction bases numbered 10, after V lost 6 bases and J lost 6 bases. CDR3 size: 16 residues. The chain's CDR3 is CASSNDRGLINSPLHF. The CDR3 nucleotides read TGTGCCAGCAGCAATGACAGGGGTCTAATTAATTCACCCCTCCACTTT.

This clonotype was detected a few times. A much larger clonotype is one base distant, so this may be a read error. This sequence joins TRBV6-6 and TRBJ2-7, with D tentatively TRBD1 or TRBD2 (6 bases each). Germline V CDR1 and CDR2: MNHNY, SVGAGI (reference sequence). V gave up 4 bases and J gave up 7 bases, with 17 bases separating them. The CDR3 covers 14 residues. The CDR3 coding sequence is TGTGCCAGCAGTTTATTGTCGGGGGCGGGTGAGCAGTACTTC. Translated, it gives CASSLLSGAGEQYF.

Only a few counts were recorded for this clonotype. J is TRBJ2-7 and V is TRBV14; 7 bases map to TRBD2. V lost 3 bases to trimming and J lost 5 bases; unmatched junction nucleotides: 7. The germline V gene has CDR1 SGHDN and CDR2 FVKESK. The CDR3 is 14 residues long. The CDR3 sequence: CASSQGLPTDEQYF. As DNA, the CDR3 is TGTGCCAGCAGCCAGGGACTACCAACAGACGAGCAGTACTTC.

This clonotype was seen repeatedly, ten times or more. This chain links TRBV7-2 with TRBJ1-1, with D unclear. The CDR3 is made up of 16 amino acids. V lost 0 bases and J 1 base, leaving 12 bases between the germline ends. CDR1 is SGHTA and CDR2 is FQGNSA in the germline V gene. The DNA of the CDR3 is TGTGCCAGCAGCTTAGCGCCGGGCCTTTCGAACACTGAAGCTTTCTTT. It translates to CASSLAPGLSNTEAFF.

This chain uses TRBV20-1 with TRBJ1-2, with D uncertain. CDR3 length: 13 residues. CDR1 is DFQATT, CDR2 SNEGSKA, per germline (reference sequence). Trimming left V 0 bases short and J 4 bases short, with 9 bases between. The CDR3 coding sequence is TGCAGTGCTAGAGATGCAGCGGGCTATGGCTACACCTTC. Its translation: CSARDAAGYGYTF.

This clonotype was found many times. The gene calls are TRBV7-2 and TRBJ1-6, with unresolved D. The CDR3 totals 14 residues. Germline V gene data show CDR1 as SGHTA and CDR2 as FQGNSA. Trimming left V 3 bases short and J 12 bases short, with 15 bases between. The CDR3 DNA reads as TGTGCCAGCAGCTTCCCGGGGTCCGGCAAACCCCTCCACTTT. Protein sequence: CASSFPGSGKPLHF.

This clonotype was counted at least ten times. This chain links TRBV6-2 or TRBV6-3 with TRBJ1-2; D unresolved. The CDR3 runs to 14 residues. Germline-derived CDR1 and CDR2 are MNHEY and SVGEGT. With 6 bases removed from V and 0 bases from J, the gap between germline ends came to 11 bases. The CDR3 spells CASRNAGANYGYTF. The CDR3 region has the DNA TGTGCCAGCAGAAACGCCGGAGCTAACTATGGCTACACCTTC.

At least ten counts were recorded for this clonotype. The chain employs TRBV12-3 or TRBV12-4 and TRBJ1-4; a weak D match, TRBD1 (6 bases). The CDR3 is made up of 13 amino acids. The ends were cut back, 5 bases at V and 10 bases at J, with 14 bases in the middle. In DNA, the CDR3 is TGTGCCAGCAGTCTACAGAGGGGGGGAAAACTGTTTTTT. It is translated as CASSLQRGGKLFF.

This clonotype was seen at least ten times. V usage is TRBV12-3 or TRBV12-4 and J usage is TRBJ2-1; 7 bases match TRBD1. The CDR3 length is 15 residues. V was clipped by 3 bases and J by 6 bases; unmatched bases: 8. The chain's CDR3 is CASSFYGQAVNEQFF. Here the CDR3 DNA reads TGTGCCAGCAGTTTCTACGGACAGGCAGTCAATGAGCAGTTCTTC.

This clonotype showed up many times. This rearrangement joins TRBV12-3 or TRBV12-4 to TRBJ2-1; D is uncertain. Trimming shortened V by 5 bases and J by 4 bases, and 12 bases separated the two germline ends. The CDR3 has 14 residues. As DNA, the CDR3 is TGTGCCAGCAGTCCCCACTCCCCGTACAATGAGCAGTTCTTC. It is translated as CASSPHSPYNEQFF.

This clonotype was observed a few times. The rearrangement joins TRBV24-1 to TRBJ2-7; tentative D call: TRBD1 (7 bases). CDR3 length equals 18 residues. Germline CDR1 reads KGHDR; CDR2 reads SFDVKD. V lost 4 bases to trimming and J lost 7 bases, with 28 bases between them. The CDR3 coding sequence is TGTGCCACCAGTGACGCAGCTTTCGGCCAGGGGGGATACAATGAGCAGTACTTC. Translated: CATSDAAFGQGGYNEQYF.

In this sample, this clonotype turned up many times. The rearrangement uses TRBV9 and TRBJ2-3; 7 bases line up with TRBD1. V trimming: 0 bases; J trimming: 2 bases; junction bases outside the gene matches: 6. Germline CDR1 and CDR2: SGDLS and YYNGEE. This CDR3 has 16 residues. CDR3 in amino acids: CASSVGGQFSTDTQYF. The CDR3 DNA follows: TGTGCCAGCAGCGTAGGGGGACAGTTTTCCACAGATACGCAGTATTTT.

This clonotype was found many times. The J gene is TRBJ1-6, the V gene TRBV7-9; D is uncertain. The CDR3 runs 12 residues. CDR1 and CDR2 from the germline V gene are SEHNR and FQNEAQ (reference sequence). V lost 5 bases, J lost 13 bases, and 12 bases lay in between. In nucleotides, the CDR3 is TGTGCCAGCAGCCACGCGTCGGCTCCCCTCCACTTT. It codes for CASSHASAPLHF.

This clonotype was seen at least ten times. This chain joins TRBV20-1 and TRBJ2-3, with 7 bases lining up with TRBD2. The CDR3 consists of 16 residues. V lost 4 bases to trimming and J lost 0 bases; unmatched junction nucleotides: 10. Germline loops: CDR1 DFQATT, CDR2 SNEGSKA (reference sequence). The CDR3 sequence is CSAIRVGGTSTDTQYF. CDR3 coding DNA: TGCAGTGCTATACGGGTCGGGGGGACTAGCACAGATACGCAGTATTTT.

The chain recombines TRBV6-1 with TRBJ1-5; D is perhaps TRBD1 (6 bases). CDR1 MNHNS and CDR2 SASEGT come from the germline V gene. The length of the CDR3 is 14 residues. Trimming left V 6 bases short and J 4 bases short, with 13 bases between. The CDR3 is CASRQGSSNQPQHF. The CDR3 coding sequence is TGTGCCAGCAGGCAGGGGTCTTCTAATCAGCCCCAGCATTTT.

This clonotype was detected a few times. A much larger clone sits a single nucleotide away, making a read error possible. The V gene is TRBV10-3, the J gene TRBJ2-4; D is possibly TRBD2 (5 bases). Germline assignment: CDR1 ENHRY and CDR2 SYGVKD. V lost 6 bases to trimming and J lost 2 bases, with 8 bases between them. The CDR3 contains 13 residues. The CDR3 DNA sequence: TGTGCCATCAGGGCCGGGACCAAAAACATTCAGTACTTC. Its protein is CAIRAGTKNIQYF.

This clonotype was seen a few times. The rearrangement joins TRBV7-9 to TRBJ1-4; unclear D gene. In germline, CDR1 is SEHNR, CDR2 FQNEAQ (reference sequence). The CDR3 is made up of 12 amino acids. V was trimmed by 5 bases and J by 7 bases, leaving 8 bases between them. CDR3 amino acids: CASSLPGEKLFF. As DNA, the CDR3 is TGTGCCAGCAGCCTTCCAGGTGAAAAACTGTTTTTT. The full variable domain, rest sourced from reference TRBV7-9 and TRBJ1-4, is DTGVSQNPRHKITKRGQNVTFRCDPISEHNRLYWYRQTLGQGPEFLTYFQNEAQLEKSRLLSDRFSAERPKGSFSTLEIQRTEQGDSAMYLCASSLPGEKLFFGSGTQLSVL.